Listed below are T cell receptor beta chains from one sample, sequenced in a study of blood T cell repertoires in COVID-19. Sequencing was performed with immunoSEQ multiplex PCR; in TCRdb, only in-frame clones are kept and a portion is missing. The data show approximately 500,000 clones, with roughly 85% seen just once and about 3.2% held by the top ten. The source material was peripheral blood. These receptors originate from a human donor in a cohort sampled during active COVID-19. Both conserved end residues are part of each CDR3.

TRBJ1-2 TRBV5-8 CASSLKGVRGYTF
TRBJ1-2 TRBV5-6 CASSSGGWTNYGYTF
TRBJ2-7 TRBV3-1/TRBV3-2 CASSLSDRTYEQYF
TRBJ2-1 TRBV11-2 CASSLQYRGTSVYNEQFF
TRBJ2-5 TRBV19 CASSPRTGLGQETQYF
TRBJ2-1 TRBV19 CASSIPRLAGAKGPSSYNEQFF
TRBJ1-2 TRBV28 CASSPVGRNYGYTF
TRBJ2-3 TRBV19 CASRLAGGTDTQYF
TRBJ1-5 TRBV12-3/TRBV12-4 CASRDRGDQPQHF
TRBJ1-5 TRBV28 CASSASSGNQPQHF
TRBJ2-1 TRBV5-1 CASSSGLAGYNEQFF
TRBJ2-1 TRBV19 CASSIKLGTLEQFF
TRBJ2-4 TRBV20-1 CSASQENIQYF
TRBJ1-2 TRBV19 CASSILTGMGYGYTF
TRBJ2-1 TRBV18 CASSPWGGSPYNEQFF
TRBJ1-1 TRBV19 CASSIEYRTEAFF
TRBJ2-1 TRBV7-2 CASSLSSGFYNEQFF
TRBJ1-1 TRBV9 CASSVGTGGRGTEAFF